This T cell receptor beta chain was sequenced during a study of ipilimumab plus nivolumab after autologous stem cell transplantation. Study-wide context: Median doses per patient: roughly five ipilimumab, under 10 nivolumab. The myeloma cohort included high-risk transplant-naive patients and patients relapsing within 3 years of a first autologous transplant. Overall study results and limits: Per the authors, repertoire, Treg and microbiota data justify further study.

In germline, CDR1 is LNHDA, CDR2 SQIVND (reference sequence). Trimming pared 6 bases from V and 3 bases from J, leaving 11 bases between. There are 13 residues in the CDR3. The data were produced by immunoSEQ multiplex PCR, yet TCRdb's version contains in-frame clones alone and is incomplete. The sample holds some 45,000 clones, roughly 90% seen once. Starting 14 to 28 days after autologous transplant, ipilimumab 1 mg/kg was given. A word on this clone: As yet, its antigen is unknown.

The J gene is TRBJ1-1, the V gene TRBV19; TRBD1 is a possible D gene (5 bases). The material was PBMCs, obtained in a trial of ipilimumab plus nivolumab as post-transplant consolidation. The clonotype was recovered from a male donor with multiple myeloma. The CDR3 sequence: CASRPLGDTEAFF. The CDR3 DNA reads as TGTGCCAGTAGGCCCCTGGGGGACACTGAAGCTTTCTTT.